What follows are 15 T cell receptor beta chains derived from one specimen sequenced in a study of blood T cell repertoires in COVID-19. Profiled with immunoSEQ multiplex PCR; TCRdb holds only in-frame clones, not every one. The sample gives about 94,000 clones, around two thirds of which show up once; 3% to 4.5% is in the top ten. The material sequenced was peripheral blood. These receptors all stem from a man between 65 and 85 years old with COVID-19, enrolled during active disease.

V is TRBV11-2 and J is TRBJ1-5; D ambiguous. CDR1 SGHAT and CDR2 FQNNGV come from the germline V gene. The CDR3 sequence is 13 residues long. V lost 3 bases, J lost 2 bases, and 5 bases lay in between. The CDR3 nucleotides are TGTGCCAGCAGCTTTGAGGGCAATCAGCCCCAGCATTTT. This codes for CASSFEGNQPQHF.

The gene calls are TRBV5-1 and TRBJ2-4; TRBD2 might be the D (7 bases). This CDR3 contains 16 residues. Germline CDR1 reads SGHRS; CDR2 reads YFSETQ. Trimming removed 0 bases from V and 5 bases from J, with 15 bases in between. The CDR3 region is CASSLAGGGLQNIQYF. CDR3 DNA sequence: TGCGCCAGCAGCTTGGCCGGCGGGGGCCTACAAAACATTCAGTACTTC.

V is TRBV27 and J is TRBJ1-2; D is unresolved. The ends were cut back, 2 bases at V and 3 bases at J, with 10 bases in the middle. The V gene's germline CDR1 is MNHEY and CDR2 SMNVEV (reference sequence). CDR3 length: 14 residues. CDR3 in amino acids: CASSLGVGYYGYTF. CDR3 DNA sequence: TGTGCCAGCAGTTTAGGAGTAGGTTACTATGGCTACACCTTC.

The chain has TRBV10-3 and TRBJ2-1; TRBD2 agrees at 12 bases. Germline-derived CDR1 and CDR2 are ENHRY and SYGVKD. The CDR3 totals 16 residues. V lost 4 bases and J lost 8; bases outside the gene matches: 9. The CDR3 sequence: CAISGLAGEIGHEQFF. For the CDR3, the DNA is TGTGCCATCAGTGGACTAGCGGGAGAAATCGGGCATGAGCAGTTCTTC.

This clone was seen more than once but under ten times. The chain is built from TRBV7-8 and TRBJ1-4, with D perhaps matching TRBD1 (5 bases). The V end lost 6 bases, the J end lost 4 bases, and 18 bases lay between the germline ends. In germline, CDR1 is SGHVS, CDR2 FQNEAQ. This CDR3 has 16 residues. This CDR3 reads CASRTGLTGDNEKLFF. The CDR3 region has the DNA TGTGCCAGCAGGACCGGGCTCACAGGAGATAATGAAAAACTGTTTTTT.

CDR3 protein: CASSSSGTGVEQYF. In DNA, the CDR3 is TGTGCCAGCAGTTCCTCCGGGACAGGGGTCGAGCAGTACTTC. This chain connects TRBV28 to TRBJ2-7; 10 bases line up with TRBD1. With 4 bases clipped from V and 6 bases from J, the junction kept 6 bases outside the gene matches. CDR3 length: 14 amino acids. Per the germline V gene, CDR1 is MDHEN and CDR2 is SYDVKM.

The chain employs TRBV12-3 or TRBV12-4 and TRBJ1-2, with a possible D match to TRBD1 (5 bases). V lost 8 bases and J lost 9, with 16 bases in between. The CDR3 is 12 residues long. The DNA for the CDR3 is TGTGCCAGCGGTGTTCGGGAGGGACGCTACACCTTC. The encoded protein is CASGVREGRYTF.

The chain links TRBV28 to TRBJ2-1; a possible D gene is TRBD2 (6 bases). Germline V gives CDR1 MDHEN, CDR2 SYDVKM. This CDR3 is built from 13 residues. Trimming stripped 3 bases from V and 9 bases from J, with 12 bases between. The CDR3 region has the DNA TGTGCCAGCAGTTTTACAGGAGGGAGTGAGCAGTTCTTC. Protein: CASSFTGGSEQFF.

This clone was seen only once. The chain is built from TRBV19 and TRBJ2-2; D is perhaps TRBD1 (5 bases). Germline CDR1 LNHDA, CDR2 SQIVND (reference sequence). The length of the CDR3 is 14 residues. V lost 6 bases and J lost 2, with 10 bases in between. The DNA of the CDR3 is TGTGCCAGTAGGTGGGGCACCAACACCGGGGAGCTGTTTTTT. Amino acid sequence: CASRWGTNTGELFF.

CDR3 DNA: TGTGCCAGCAGCTTCCAGTCCTCTGGGGCCAACGTCCTGACTTTC. Translation: CASSFQSSGANVLTF. This rearrangement joins TRBV11-2 to TRBJ2-6; no clear D gene. Between the trimmed V and J ends, which lost 3 bases and 0 bases, there was a span of 6 bases. From germline, CDR1 is SGHAT and CDR2 FQNNGV. CDR3 length equals 15 residues.

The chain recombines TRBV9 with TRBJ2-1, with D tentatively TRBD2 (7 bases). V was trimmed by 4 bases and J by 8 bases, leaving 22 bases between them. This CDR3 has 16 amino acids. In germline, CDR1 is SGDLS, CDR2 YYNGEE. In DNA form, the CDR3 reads TGTGCCAGCAGCCCTTACCTAGCGGAGGGGGGGCATGAGCAGTTCTTC. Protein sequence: CASSPYLAEGGHEQFF.

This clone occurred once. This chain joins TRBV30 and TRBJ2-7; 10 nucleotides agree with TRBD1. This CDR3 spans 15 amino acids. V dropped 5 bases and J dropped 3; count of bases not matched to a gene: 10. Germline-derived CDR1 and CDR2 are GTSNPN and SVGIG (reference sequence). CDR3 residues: CAWGWGGDRGYEQYF. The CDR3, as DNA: TGTGCCTGGGGTTGGGGGGGGGACAGGGGCTACGAGCAGTACTTC.

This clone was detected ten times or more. The CDR3: CASSLAREQFF. Here the CDR3 DNA reads TGTGCCAGCAGCTTGGCACGTGAGCAGTTCTTC. J is TRBJ2-1 and V is TRBV7-9; unclear D gene. V was clipped by 3 bases and J by 9 bases, with 6 bases between them. The CDR3 length is 11 residues. Germline lookup yields CDR1 SEHNR and CDR2 FQNEAQ (reference sequence).

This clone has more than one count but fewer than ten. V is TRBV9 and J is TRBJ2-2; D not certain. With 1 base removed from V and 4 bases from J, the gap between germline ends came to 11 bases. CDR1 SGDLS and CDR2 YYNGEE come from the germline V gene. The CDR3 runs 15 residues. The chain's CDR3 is CASSVLSLSTGELFF. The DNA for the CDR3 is TGTGCCAGCAGCGTACTTAGTCTGAGCACCGGGGAGCTGTTTTTT. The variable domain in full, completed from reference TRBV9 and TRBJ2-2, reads DSGVTQTPKHLITATGQRVTLRCSPRSGDLSVYWYQQSLDQGLQFLIQYYNGEERAKGNILERFSAQQFPDLHSELNLSSLELGDSALYFCASSVLSLSTGELFFGEGSRLTVL.

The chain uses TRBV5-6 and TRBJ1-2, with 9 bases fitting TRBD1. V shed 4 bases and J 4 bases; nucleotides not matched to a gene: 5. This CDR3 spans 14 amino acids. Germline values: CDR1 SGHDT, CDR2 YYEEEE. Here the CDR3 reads CASSRTGVLYGYTF. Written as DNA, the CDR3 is TGTGCCAGCAGCCGGACAGGGGTACTCTATGGCTACACCTTC.